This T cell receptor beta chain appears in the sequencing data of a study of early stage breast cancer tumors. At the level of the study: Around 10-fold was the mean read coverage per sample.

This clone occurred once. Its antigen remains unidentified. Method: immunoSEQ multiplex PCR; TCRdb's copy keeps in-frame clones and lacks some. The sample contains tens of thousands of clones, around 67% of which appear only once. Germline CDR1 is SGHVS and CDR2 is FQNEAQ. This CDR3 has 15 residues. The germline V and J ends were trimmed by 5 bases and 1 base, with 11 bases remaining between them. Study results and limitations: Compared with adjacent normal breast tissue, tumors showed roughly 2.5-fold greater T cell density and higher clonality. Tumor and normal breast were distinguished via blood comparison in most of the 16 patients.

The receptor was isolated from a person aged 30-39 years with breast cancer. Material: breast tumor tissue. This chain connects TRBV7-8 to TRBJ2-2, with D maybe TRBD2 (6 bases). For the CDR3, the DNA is TGTGCCAGCAGCCCGATTAGCGGGAACACCGGGGAGCTGTTTTTT. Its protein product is CASSPISGNTGELFF.